What follows describes a single TCR beta chain. These data come from a study of shared clonotypes between healthy human individuals. Only CD45RO-negative cells positively selected for CCR7 counted as naive CD8 cells, so terminally differentiated effector memory CD45RA+ cells were excluded. TCRdb's table, derived via immunoSEQ multiplex PCR, lists solely in-frame clones and lacks some. Of about 700,000 clones in the sample, under 95% were seen once. The CDR3 totals 11 residues. With 4 bases removed from V and 7 bases from J, the gap between germline ends came to 8 bases. CDR1 and CDR2 (germline): SQVTM, ANQGSEA.

This clonotype was sampled from a man aged 25-40 years in good health. This chain joins TRBV29-1 and TRBJ2-1, with D unclear. Sequenced: naive CD8+ T cells sorted from blood. The CDR3 spells CSVAGVNEQFF. CDR3 bases: TGCAGCGTTGCTGGGGTTAATGAGCAGTTCTTC.